This T cell receptor (beta chain) derives from a study of Tregs in tolerant kidney transplant recipients. The assay was immunoSEQ multiplex PCR, and TCRdb's table has in-frame clones only and misses some. The profile shows around 86,000 clones, 91% of them singletons. Related graft donors supplied nonmyeloablative bone marrow transplants, and mixed chimerism was transient. Regarding this clone: Its matching antigen is unknown.

CDR1 is PRHDT and CDR2 is FYEKMQ in the germline V gene (reference sequence). Trimming pared 8 bases from V and 0 bases from J, leaving 14 bases between. This CDR3 spans 14 amino acids. Findings and caveats of the study: Activated donor B cell expansion appeared to reveal the most relevant donor-specific TCRbeta repertoire. For some patients, primers changed over time, blocking nucleotide-level comparison.

This clonotype was obtained from a human patient who received a combined kidney and bone marrow transplant. Some of these T cells may belong to the graft donor. This chain connects TRBV13 to TRBJ2-7; perhaps TRBD1 as D (6 bases). Sequences were derived from CD4+ T cells from blood (PBMCs), sampled 24 months after the transplant. The CDR3 loop reads CASRQTGVSYEQYF. CDR3 DNA sequence: TGTGCCAGCCGACAGACAGGTGTCTCCTACGAGCAGTACTTC.